This T cell receptor (beta chain) was sequenced for a study of shared clonotypes between healthy human individuals. Only CD45RO-negative cells positively selected for CCR7 counted as naive CD8 cells, so terminally differentiated effector memory CD45RA+ cells were excluded. The V end was cut by 0 bases, the J end by 5 bases, with 9 bases between. This CDR3 is built from 13 residues. CDR1 and CDR2 from the germline V gene are SGDLS and YYNGEE. For this clone: Its antigen is still unknown.

Sequencing used immunoSEQ multiplex PCR; TCRdb keeps in-frame clones, though not all of them. The repertoire holds 2 million to 2.5 million clones, more than 85% seen once, with roughly 1.8% in the top ten. The study, taken as a whole, reports: Sequencing depth was expected to affect clonotype sharing among donors. Lower generation probabilities were found for non-shared clonotypes than for those shared by all four donors. Genetic and exposure-history diversity was limited by the few donors.

The specimen was naive CD8+ T cells from PBMCs. This sequence originates from a man aged 18 to 35 in good health. Some clones in this sample may be carry-over from other donors' samples. V and J are TRBV9 and TRBJ2-7; D gene uncertain. CDR3 coding DNA: TGTGCCAGCAGCGTAGCGGCTAGGGACGAGCAGTACTTC. This translates into CASSVAARDEQYF. Full variable domain (remainder filled in from reference TRBV9 and TRBJ2-7): DSGVTQTPKHLITATGQRVTLRCSPRSGDLSVYWYQQSLDQGLQFLIQYYNGEERAKGNILERFSAQQFPDLHSELNLSSLELGDSALYFCASSVAARDEQYFGPGTRLTVT.